This TCR beta chain was identified in a study of identical twins. A universal primer site was created by template switching, with the cDNA bearing unique molecular identifiers. TCRdb fed the 5' RACE reads into MiXCR, producing one record per CDR3 protein. The table includes some 900,000 distinct CDR3 sequences, approximately 13% detected once. This clonotype was counted a few times. The CDR3 sequence is 16 residues long. With 4 bases clipped from V and 2 bases from J, the junction kept 7 bases outside the gene matches. Germline V gene lookup returns CDR1 SGHRS and CDR2 YFSETQ. These data are also associated with another study on yellow fever vaccine responses in identical twins.

Sequencing was performed on PBMCs. This receptor was identified in a woman between 18 and 30 years old in good health. The chain is built from TRBV5-1 and TRBJ2-3; 10 bases line up with TRBD2. CDR3 sequence: CASSTSSGGVTDTQYF. In nucleotides, the CDR3 is TGCGCCAGCAGCACTTCTAGCGGGGGCGTCACAGATACGCAGTATTTT.